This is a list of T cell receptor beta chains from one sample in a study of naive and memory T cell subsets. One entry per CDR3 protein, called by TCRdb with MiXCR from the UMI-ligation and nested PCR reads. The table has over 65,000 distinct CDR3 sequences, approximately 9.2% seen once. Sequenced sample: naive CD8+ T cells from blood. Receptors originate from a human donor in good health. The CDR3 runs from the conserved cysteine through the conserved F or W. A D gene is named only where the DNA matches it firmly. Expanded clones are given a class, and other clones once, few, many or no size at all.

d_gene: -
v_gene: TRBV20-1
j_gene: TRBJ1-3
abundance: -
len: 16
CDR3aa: CSARDISSRDGNTIYF
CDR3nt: TGCAGTGCTAGAGATATATCCAGCCGGGATGGAAACACCATATATTTT

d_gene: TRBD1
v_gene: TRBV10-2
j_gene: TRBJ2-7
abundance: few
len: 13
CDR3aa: CASSPTGFYEQYF
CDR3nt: TGCGCCAGCAGTCCGACAGGGTTCTACGAGCAGTACTTC

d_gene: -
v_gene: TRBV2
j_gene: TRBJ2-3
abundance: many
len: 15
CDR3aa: CASSASTLSTDTQYF
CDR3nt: TGTGCCAGCAGCGCGTCGACCCTTAGCACAGATACGCAGTATTTT

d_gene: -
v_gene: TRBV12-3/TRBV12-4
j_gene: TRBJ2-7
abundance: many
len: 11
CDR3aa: CASTSSEEQYF
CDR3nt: TGTGCCAGCACCTCAAGTGAGGAGCAGTACTTC

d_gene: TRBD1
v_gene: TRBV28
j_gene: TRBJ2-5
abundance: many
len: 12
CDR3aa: CAVTGDQETQYF
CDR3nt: TGTGCCGTAACAGGGGACCAAGAGACCCAGTACTTC

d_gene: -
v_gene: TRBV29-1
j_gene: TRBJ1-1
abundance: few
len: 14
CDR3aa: CSVNRQNMNTEAFF
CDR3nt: TGCAGCGTGAACAGACAGAACATGAACACTGAAGCTTTCTTT

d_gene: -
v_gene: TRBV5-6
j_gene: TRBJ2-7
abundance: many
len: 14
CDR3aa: CASSPPSGTNEQYF
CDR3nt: TGTGCCAGCTCACCCCCTTCCGGGACAAACGAGCAGTACTTC

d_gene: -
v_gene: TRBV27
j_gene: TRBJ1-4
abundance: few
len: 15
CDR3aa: CASSVLGRINEKLFF
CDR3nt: TGTGCCAGCAGTGTACTAGGACGGATTAATGAAAAACTGTTTTTT

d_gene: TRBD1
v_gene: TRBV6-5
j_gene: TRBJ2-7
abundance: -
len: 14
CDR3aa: CASSYTQGAVEQYF
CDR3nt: TGTGCCAGCAGTTACACCCAGGGGGCCGTCGAGCAGTACTTC

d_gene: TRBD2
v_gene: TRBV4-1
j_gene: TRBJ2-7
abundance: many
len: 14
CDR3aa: CASSQGRGTYEQYF
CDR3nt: TGCGCCAGCAGCCAGGGGCGGGGGACCTACGAGCAGTACTTC

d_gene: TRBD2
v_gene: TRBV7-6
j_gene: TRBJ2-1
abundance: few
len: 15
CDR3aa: CASTETSGVYNEQFF
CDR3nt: TGTGCCAGCACTGAGACTAGCGGGGTCTACAATGAGCAGTTCTTC

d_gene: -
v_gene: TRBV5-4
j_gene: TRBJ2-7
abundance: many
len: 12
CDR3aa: CASSLAPHEQYF
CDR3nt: TGTGCCAGCAGCTTGGCACCGCACGAGCAGTACTTC

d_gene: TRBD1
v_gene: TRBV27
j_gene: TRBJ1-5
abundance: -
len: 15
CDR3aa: CASRTGTGSNQPQHF
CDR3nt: TGTGCCAGCAGGACCGGGACAGGGTCGAATCAGCCCCAGCATTTT

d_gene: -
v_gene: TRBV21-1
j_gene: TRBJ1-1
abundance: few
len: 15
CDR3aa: CASSKVARDRVLAFF
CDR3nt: TGTGCCAGCAGCAAAGTGGCCCGGGACAGGGTGTTAGCTTTCTTT

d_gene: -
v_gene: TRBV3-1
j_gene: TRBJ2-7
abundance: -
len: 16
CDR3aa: CASSQWLPDKAYEQYF
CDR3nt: TGTGCCAGCAGCCAATGGCTCCCGGACAAAGCCTACGAGCAGTACTTC

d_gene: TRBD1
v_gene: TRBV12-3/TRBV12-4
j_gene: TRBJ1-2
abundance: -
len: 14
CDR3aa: CASSFSGTVNGYTF
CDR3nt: TGTGCCAGCAGTTTTTCCGGGACAGTCAATGGCTACACCTTC

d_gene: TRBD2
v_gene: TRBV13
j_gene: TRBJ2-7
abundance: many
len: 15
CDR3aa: CASSLARREAYSESF
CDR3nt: TGTGCCAGCAGCTTAGCCCGGCGGGAGGCTTACTCGGAGTCCTTC

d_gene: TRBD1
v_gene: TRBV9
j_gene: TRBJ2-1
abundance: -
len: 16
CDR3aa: CASSVGEQGAYNEQFF
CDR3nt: TGTGCCAGCAGCGTCGGTGAACAGGGGGCCTACAATGAGCAGTTCTTC

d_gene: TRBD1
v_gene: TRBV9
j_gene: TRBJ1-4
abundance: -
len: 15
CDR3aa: CASSDRGSDNEKLFF
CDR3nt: TGTGCCAGCAGCGACAGGGGTTCGGATAATGAAAAACTGTTTTTT

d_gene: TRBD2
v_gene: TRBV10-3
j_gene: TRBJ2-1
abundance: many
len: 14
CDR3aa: CAITGRLADNEQFF
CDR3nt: TGTGCCATCACGGGCCGACTAGCGGACAATGAGCAGTTCTTC

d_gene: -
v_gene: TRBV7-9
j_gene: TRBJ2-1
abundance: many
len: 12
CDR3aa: CASSPRENEQFF
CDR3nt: TGTGCCAGCAGCCCCCGAGAGAATGAGCAGTTCTTC

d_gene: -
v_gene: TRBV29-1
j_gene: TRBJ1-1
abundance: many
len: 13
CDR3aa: CSMMPGWNTEAFF
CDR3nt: TGCAGCATGATGCCCGGGTGGAACACTGAAGCTTTCTTT

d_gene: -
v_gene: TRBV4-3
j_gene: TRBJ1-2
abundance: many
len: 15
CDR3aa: CASSQDHSLGYGYTF
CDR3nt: TGCGCCAGCAGCCAAGATCACAGCCTGGGGTATGGCTACACCTTC

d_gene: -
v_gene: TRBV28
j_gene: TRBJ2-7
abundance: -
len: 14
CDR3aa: CASSLIASNGEQYF
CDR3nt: TGTGCCAGCAGTTTAATCGCTAGCAATGGCGAGCAGTACTTC

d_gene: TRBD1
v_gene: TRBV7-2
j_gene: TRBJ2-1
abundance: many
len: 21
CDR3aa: CASSSLGTGTGGRFAYNEQFF
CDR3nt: TGTGCCAGCAGCTCCCTCGGGACCGGGACAGGGGGAAGGTTTGCGTACAATGAGCAGTTCTTC

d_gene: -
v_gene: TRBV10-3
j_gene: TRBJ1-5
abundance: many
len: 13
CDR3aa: CAISESHRQPQHF
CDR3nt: TGTGCCATCAGTGAATCGCATCGACAGCCCCAGCATTTT

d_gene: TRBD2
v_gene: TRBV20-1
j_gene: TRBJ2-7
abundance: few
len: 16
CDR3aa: CSAPGGSSGYSYEQYF
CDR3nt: TGCAGTGCCCCCGGTGGGTCTAGCGGTTATTCCTACGAGCAGTACTTC

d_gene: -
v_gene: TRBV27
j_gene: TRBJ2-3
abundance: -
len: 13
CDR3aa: CASSYRSMDTQYF
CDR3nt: TGTGCCAGCAGCTACCGGTCCATGGATACGCAGTATTTT

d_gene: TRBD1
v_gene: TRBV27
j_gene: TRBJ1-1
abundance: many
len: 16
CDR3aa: CASSLAHDRANTEAFF
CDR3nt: TGTGCCAGCAGTTTAGCCCACGACAGGGCGAACACTGAAGCTTTCTTT

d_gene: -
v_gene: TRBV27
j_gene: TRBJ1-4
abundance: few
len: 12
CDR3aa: CASRHGNEKLFF
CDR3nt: TGTGCCAGCCGTCACGGTAATGAAAAACTGTTTTTT

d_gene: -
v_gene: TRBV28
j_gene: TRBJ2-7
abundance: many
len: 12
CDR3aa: CASTVGAAEQYF
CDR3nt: TGTGCCAGCACCGTGGGGGCCGCCGAGCAGTACTTC

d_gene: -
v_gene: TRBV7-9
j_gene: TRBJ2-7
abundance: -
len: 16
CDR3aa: CASSTNYGHLSYEQYF
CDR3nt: TGTGCCAGCAGCACCAATTATGGACACCTCTCCTACGAGCAGTACTTC

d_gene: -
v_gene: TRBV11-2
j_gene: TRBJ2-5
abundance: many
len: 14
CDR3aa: CASSPQEFQETQYF
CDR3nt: TGTGCCAGCAGCCCCCAAGAATTTCAGGAGACCCAGTACTTC

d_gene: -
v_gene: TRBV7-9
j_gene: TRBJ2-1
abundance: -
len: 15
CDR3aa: CASSPLEKTYNEQFF
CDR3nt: TGTGCCAGCAGCCCCTTGGAGAAGACCTACAATGAGCAGTTCTTC

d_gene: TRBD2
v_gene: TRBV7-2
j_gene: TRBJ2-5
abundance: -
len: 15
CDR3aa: CASSLVAGGQETQYF
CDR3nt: TGTGCCAGCAGCTTAGTAGCGGGAGGGCAAGAGACCCAGTACTTC

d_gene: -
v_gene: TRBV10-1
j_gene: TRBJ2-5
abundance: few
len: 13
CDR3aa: CASSVCGPGTQYF
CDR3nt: TGCGCCAGCAGTGTTTGCGGCCCAGGGACCCAGTACTTC

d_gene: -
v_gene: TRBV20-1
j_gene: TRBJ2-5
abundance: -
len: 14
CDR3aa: CSARDRGGTETQYF
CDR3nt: TGCAGTGCTAGAGATCGTGGCGGGACGGAGACCCAGTACTTC

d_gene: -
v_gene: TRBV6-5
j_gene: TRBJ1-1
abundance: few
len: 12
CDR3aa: CASSYGPGEAFF
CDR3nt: TGTGCCAGCAGTTACGGACCGGGAGAAGCTTTCTTT

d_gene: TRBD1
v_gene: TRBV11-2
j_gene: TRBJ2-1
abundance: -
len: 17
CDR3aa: CASSLKGTGPPYNEQFF
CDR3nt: TGTGCCAGCAGCTTAAAAGGGACAGGGCCCCCTTACAATGAGCAGTTCTTC

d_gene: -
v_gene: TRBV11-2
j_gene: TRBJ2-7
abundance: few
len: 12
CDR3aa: CASSSSSVEQYF
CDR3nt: TGTGCCAGCAGCTCAAGCTCCGTCGAGCAGTACTTC

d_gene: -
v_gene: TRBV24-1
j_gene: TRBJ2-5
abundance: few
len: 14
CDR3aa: CATSDRQIQETQYF
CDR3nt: TGTGCCACCAGTGATCGACAGATCCAAGAGACCCAGTACTTC

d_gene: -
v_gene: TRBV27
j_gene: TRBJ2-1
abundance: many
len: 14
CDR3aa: CASSRGGTVNEQFF
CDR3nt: TGTGCCAGCAGTCGGGGGGGGACAGTCAATGAGCAGTTCTTC